Described below is a single T cell receptor (beta chain) sequence and its context. This CDR3 spans 14 amino acids. Trimming shortened V by 0 bases and J by 2 bases, and 6 bases separated the two germline ends. Germline V lookup: CDR1 SGHVS, CDR2 FQNEAQ. The sample belongs to a study of response to subunit inactivated influenza vaccine. TCRdb ran MiXCR on the RT-PCR reads and lists one entry per CDR3 protein. The repertoire holds 200,000 to 300,000 distinct CDR3 sequences, over 9% seen once, with approximately 7.8% in the top ten. The specimen comprised non-naive T cells sorted from PBMCs, sampled 14 to 15 days before vaccination. The chain joins TRBV7-8 to TRBJ2-3; D call uncertain. The clonotype comes from a man aged 50 to 60 who received an inactivated influenza vaccine. DNA for the CDR3: TGTGCCAGCAGCTTAGCGACAAACACAGATACGCAGTATTTT. This sequence encodes CASSLATNTDTQYF.